The 2 T cell receptor beta chains in this list originate from one sample, sequenced in a study of blood T cells in healthy people across ages. The second PCR ran about 6 to 12 cycles with a sample-barcoded 5' primer and J-beta primers. One entry per CDR3 protein, called by TCRdb with MiXCR from the 5' RACE reads. The sample contains hundreds of thousands of distinct CDR3 sequences, roughly 32% of which appear only once. The source material was blood. These receptors were taken from a woman at least 80 years old in good health.

This clonotype was recorded at least ten times. The V call is TRBV12-3 or TRBV12-4, the J call TRBJ2-7, with D perhaps matching TRBD2 (6 bases). The CDR3 has 15 residues. Trimming took 2 bases from V and 3 from J, leaving 14 bases between them. CDR3 in DNA: TGTGCCAGCAGTTTATCCGGCGGGGAGATCTACGAGCAGTACTTC. Translating it yields CASSLSGGEIYEQYF.

As concerns this clonotype: Sequence at one end of the junction differs from germline and may be a read error. The rearrangement uses TRBV10-3 and TRBJ1-2, with no clear D. In germline, CDR1 is ENHRY, CDR2 SYGVKD. The CDR3 length is 12 residues. The CDR3 spells CVINDQNYGYTF. The CDR3 DNA reads as TGTGTCATCAATGACCAGAACTATGGCTACACCTTC.